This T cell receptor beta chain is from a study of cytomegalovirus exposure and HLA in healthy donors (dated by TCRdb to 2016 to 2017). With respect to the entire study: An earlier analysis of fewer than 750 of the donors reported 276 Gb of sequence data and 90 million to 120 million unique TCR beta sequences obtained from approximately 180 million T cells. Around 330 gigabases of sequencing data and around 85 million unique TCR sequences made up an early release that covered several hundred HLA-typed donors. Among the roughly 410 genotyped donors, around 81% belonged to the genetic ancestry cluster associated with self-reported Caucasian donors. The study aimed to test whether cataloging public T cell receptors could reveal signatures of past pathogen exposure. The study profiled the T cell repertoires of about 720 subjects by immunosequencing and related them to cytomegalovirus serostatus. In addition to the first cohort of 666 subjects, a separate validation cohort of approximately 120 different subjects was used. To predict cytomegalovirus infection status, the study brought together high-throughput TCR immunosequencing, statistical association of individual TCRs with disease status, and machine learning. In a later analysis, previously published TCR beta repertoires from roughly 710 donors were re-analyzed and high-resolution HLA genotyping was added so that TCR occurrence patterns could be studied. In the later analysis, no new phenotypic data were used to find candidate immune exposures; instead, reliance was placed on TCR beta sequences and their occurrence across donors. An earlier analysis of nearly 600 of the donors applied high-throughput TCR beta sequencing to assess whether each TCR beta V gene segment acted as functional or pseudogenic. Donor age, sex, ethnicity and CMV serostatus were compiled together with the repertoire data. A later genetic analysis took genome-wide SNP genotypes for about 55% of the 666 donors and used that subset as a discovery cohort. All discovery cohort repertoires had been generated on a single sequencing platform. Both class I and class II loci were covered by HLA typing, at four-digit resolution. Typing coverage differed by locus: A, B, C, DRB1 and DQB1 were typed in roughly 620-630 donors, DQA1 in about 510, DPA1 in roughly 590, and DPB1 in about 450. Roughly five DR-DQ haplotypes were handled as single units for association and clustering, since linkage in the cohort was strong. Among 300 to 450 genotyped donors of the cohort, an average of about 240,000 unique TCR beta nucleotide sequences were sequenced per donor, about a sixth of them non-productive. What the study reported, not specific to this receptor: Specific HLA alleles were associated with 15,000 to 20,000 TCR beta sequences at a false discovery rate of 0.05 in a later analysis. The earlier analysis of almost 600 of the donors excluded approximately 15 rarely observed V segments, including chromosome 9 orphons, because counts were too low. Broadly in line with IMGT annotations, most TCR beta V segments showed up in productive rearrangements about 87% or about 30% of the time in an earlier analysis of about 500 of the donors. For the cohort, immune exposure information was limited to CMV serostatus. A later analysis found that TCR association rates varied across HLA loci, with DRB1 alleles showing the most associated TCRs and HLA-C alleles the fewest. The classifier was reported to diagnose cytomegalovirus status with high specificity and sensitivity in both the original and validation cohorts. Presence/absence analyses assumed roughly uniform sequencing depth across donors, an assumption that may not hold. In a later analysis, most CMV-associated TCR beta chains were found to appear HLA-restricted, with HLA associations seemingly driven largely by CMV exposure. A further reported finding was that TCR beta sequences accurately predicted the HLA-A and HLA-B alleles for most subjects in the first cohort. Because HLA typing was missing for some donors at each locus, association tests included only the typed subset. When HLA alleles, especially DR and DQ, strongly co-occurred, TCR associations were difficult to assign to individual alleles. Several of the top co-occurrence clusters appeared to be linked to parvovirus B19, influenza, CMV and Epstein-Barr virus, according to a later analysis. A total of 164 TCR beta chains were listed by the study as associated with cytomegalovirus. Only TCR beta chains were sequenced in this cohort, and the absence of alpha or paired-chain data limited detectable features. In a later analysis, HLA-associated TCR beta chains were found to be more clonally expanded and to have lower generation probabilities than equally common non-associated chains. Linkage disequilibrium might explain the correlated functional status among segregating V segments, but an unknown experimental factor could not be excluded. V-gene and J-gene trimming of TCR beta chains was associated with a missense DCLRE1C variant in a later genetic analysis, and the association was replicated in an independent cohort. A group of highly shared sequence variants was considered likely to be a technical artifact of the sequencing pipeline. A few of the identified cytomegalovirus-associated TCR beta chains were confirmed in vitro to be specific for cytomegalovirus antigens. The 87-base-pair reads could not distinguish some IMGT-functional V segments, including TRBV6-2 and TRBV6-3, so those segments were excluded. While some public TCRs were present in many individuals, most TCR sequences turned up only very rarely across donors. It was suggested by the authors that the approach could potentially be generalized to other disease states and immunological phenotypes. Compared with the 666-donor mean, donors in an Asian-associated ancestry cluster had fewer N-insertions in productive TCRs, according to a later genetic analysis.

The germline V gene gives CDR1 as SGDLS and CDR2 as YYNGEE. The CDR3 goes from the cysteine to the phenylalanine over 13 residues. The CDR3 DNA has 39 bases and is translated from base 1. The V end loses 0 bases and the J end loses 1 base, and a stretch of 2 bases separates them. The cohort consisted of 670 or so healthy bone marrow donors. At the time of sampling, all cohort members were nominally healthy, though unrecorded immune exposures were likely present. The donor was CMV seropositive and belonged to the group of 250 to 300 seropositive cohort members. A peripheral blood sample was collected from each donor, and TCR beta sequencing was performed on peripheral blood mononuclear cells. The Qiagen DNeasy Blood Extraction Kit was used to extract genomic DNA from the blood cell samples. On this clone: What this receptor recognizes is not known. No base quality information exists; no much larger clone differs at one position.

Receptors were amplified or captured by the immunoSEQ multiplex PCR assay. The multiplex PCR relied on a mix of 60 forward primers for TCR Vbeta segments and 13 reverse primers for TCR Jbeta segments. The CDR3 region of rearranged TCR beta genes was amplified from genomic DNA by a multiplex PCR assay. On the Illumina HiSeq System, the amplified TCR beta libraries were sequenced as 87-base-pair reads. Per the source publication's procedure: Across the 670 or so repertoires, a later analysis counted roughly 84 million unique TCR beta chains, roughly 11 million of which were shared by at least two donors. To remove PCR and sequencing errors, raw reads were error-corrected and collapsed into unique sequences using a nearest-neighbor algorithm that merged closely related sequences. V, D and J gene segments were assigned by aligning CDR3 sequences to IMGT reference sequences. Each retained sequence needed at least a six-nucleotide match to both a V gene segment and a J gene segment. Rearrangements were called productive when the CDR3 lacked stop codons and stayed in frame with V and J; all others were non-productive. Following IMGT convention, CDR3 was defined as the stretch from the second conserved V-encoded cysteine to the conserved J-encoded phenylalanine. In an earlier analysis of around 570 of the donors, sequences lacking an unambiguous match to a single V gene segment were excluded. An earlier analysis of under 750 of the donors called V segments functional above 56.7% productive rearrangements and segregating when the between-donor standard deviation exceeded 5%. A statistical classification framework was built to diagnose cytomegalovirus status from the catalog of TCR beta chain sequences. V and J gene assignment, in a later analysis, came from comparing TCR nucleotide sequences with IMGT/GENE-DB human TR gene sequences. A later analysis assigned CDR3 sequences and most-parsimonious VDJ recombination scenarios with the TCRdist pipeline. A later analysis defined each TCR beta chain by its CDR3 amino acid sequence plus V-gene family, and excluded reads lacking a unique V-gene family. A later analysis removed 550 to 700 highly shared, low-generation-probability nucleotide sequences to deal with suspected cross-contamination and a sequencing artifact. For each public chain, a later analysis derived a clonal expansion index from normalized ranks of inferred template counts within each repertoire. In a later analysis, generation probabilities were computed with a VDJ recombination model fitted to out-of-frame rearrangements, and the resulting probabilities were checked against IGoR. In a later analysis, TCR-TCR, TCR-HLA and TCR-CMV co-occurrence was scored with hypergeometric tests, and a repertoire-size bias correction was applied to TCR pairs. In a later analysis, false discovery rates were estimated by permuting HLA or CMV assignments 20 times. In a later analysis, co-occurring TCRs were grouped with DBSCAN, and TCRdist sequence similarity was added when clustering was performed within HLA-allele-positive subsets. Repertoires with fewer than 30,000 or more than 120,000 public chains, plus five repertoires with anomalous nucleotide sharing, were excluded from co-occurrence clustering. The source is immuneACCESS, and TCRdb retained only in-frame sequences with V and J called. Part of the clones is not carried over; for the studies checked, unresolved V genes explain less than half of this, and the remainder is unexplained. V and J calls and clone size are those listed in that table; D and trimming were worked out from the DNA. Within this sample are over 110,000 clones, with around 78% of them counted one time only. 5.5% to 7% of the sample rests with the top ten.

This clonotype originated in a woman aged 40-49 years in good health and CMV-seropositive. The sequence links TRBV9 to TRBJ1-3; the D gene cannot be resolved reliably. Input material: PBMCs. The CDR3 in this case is CASSVASGNTIYF. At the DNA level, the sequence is TGTGCCAGCAGCGTAGCGTCTGGAAACACCATATATTTT.